Following are 23 T cell receptor beta chains from one sample sequenced in a study of CD8 T cells in Susac syndrome. cDNA came from around 0.54 to 1 ug RNA primed by random hexamers. TCRdb reprocessed the immunoSEQ multiplex PCR reads with MiXCR, giving one entry per CDR3 protein. This table holds some 110,000 distinct CDR3 sequences, 96% found once. Material for sequencing was CD4+ T cells from PBMCs. These receptor sequences come from a human donor with Susac syndrome.

The chain combines TRBV29-1 with TRBJ2-3; 8 bases are a match to TRBD1. Germline V gives CDR1 SQVTM, CDR2 ANQGSEA. This CDR3 contains 15 residues. Losses at the gene ends were 2 bases for V and 2 bases for J; bases not matched to a gene: 6. In DNA form, the CDR3 reads TGCAGCGTTGAATCCCCAGGGGGCTACACAGATACGCAGTATTTT. Protein: CSVESPGGYTDTQYF.

The CDR3 coding sequence is TGCAGCGTTGGGGGGCAGGAGTTTGAGGAGCAGTTCTTC. Amino acid sequence: CSVGGQEFEEQFF. The chain employs TRBV29-1 and TRBJ2-1; tentative D call: TRBD1 (6 bases). The CDR3 consists of 13 residues. Trimming pared 4 bases from V and 10 bases from J, leaving 17 bases between. The germline V gene encodes CDR1 SQVTM and CDR2 ANQGSEA.

The chain combines TRBV12-5 with TRBJ2-7; the D gene is possibly TRBD1 (6 bases). Germline loops: CDR1 LGHNT, CDR2 FRNRAP. V was clipped by 1 base and J by 3 bases, with 10 bases between them. This CDR3 has 14 amino acids. CDR3 region: CASGLGQGIYEQYF. The CDR3 nucleotides read TGTGCTAGTGGTTTGGGGCAGGGGATCTACGAGCAGTACTTC.

V usage is TRBV20-1 and J usage is TRBJ2-4; D unresolved. The CDR3 length is 11 residues. The germline V and J ends were trimmed by 1 base and 8 bases, with 6 bases remaining between them. Germline values: CDR1 DFQATT, CDR2 SNEGSKA (reference sequence). In DNA form, the CDR3 reads TGCAGTGCTAGAGGGGTTGACATTCAGTACTTC. It encodes CSARGVDIQYF.

This sequence joins TRBV9 and TRBJ1-5, with a weak D call TRBD1 (6 bases). V lost 0 bases and J lost 3, with 10 bases in between. The CDR3 consists of 15 residues. Germline assignment: CDR1 SGDLS and CDR2 YYNGEE. CDR3 coding DNA: TGTGCCAGCAGCGTAGAGGCAGGGGTCAATCAGCCCCAGCATTTT. Amino acids: CASSVEAGVNQPQHF.

This rearrangement joins TRBV5-1 to TRBJ1-2; maybe TRBD1 (5 bases). Germline V gene sequence: CDR1 SGHRS, CDR2 YFSETQ. Trimming took 0 bases from V and 3 from J, leaving 9 bases between them. The CDR3 totals 14 residues. The CDR3 region has the DNA TGCGCCAGCAGCTTGGCCAGGGCCGACTATGGCTACACCTTC. It specifies CASSLARADYGYTF.

The V and J genes are TRBV29-1 and TRBJ1-2; possibly TRBD1 for D (6 bases). The CDR3 has 13 residues. The V gene's germline CDR1 is SQVTM and CDR2 ANQGSEA. Trimming removed 4 bases at V and 5 bases at J, with 14 bases between. The CDR3 spells CSVGDTSLYGYTF. The DNA for the CDR3 is TGCAGCGTTGGGGACACTTCGTTATATGGCTACACCTTC. Full variable domain (remainder filled in from reference TRBV29-1 and TRBJ1-2): SAVISQKPSRDICQRGTSLTIQCQVDSQVTMMFWYRQQPGQSLTLIATANQGSEATYESGFVIDKFPISRPNLTFSTLTVSNMSPEDSSIYLCSVGDTSLYGYTFGSGTRLTVV.

J is TRBJ2-1 and V is TRBV29-1, with D possibly TRBD2 on 5 matching bases. The germline V and J ends were trimmed by 7 bases and 0 bases, with 13 bases remaining between them. This CDR3 comprises 14 residues. Germline loops: CDR1 SQVTM, CDR2 ANQGSEA. CDR3 amino acids: CSAKGVFSYNEQFF. The CDR3 nucleotides are TGCAGCGCCAAGGGAGTTTTCTCCTACAATGAGCAGTTCTTC.

The V gene is TRBV10-2, the J gene TRBJ1-2; tentatively, D is TRBD1 (5 bases). CDR1 and CDR2 (germline): WSHSY, SAAADI. Trimming removed 10 bases from V and 8 bases from J, with 14 bases in between. This CDR3 comprises 11 residues. Here the CDR3 DNA reads TGCGCCACCGCGGGGGGTGGAGGCTACACCTTC. Translated, it gives CATAGGGGYTF.

This sequence joins TRBV19 and TRBJ1-2; TRBD1 matches 7 bases. Germline trimming cut 8 bases from V and 2 bases from J; bases unmatched to any gene: 5. This CDR3 has 13 amino acids. From germline, CDR1 is LNHDA and CDR2 SQIVND (reference sequence). The CDR3 reads CASEGTANYGYTF. CDR3 bases: TGTGCCAGTGAGGGGACAGCAAACTATGGCTACACCTTC.

The V call is TRBV28, the J call TRBJ2-3; D is possibly TRBD2 (6 bases). The CDR3 totals 14 residues. Germline V gene data show CDR1 as MDHEN and CDR2 as SYDVKM. V was pared by 2 bases and J by 1 base, with 7 bases between. CDR3 sequence reads: CASSLPGGTDTQYF. CDR3 in DNA: TGTGCCAGCAGTTTACCGGGAGGCACAGATACGCAGTATTTT.

The rearrangement links TRBV20-1 to TRBJ2-1; maybe TRBD1 (5 bases). From germline, CDR1 is DFQATT and CDR2 SNEGSKA (reference sequence). V dropped 5 bases and J dropped 4 bases, with 12 bases sitting between them. This CDR3 comprises 13 residues. In nucleotides, the CDR3 is TGCAGTGCTGAGGAAGACAGTTACAATGAGCAGTTCTTC. It encodes CSAEEDSYNEQFF.

The gene calls are TRBV7-9 and TRBJ2-3; D may be TRBD1 (5 bases). V was shortened by 5 bases and J by 3 bases, with 12 bases between the two germline ends. The CDR3 sequence is 14 residues long. Germline lookup yields CDR1 SEHNR and CDR2 FQNEAQ (reference sequence). CDR3 amino acids: CASSPRRTTDTQYF. The CDR3 DNA sequence: TGTGCCAGCAGCCCGAGAAGGACAACAGATACGCAGTATTTT.

The chain has TRBV24-1 and TRBJ1-2; 11 bases match TRBD1. CDR1 is KGHDR and CDR2 is SFDVKD in the germline V gene. The CDR3 consists of 13 residues. V dropped 3 bases and J dropped 8; count of bases not matched to a gene: 1. The CDR3 loop reads CATSDRTGGGYTF. CDR3 in DNA: TGTGCCACCAGTGATCGGACAGGGGGCGGCTACACCTTC.

V usage is TRBV7-9 and J usage is TRBJ1-2; D may be TRBD1 (5 bases). Germline-derived CDR1 and CDR2 are SEHNR and FQNEAQ (reference sequence). There are 12 residues in the CDR3. V lost 6 bases and J lost 4, with 9 bases in between. CDR3 loop: CASRGTAYGYTF. The DNA of the CDR3 is TGTGCCAGCAGAGGGACGGCCTATGGCTACACCTTC.

The chain has TRBV4-3 and TRBJ2-7, with 7 positions matching TRBD2. Germline loops: CDR1 LGHNA, CDR2 YSLEER. The CDR3 is 15 amino acids. V was clipped by 1 base and J by 2 bases; unmatched bases: 5. CDR3 protein: CASSQVAGAPYEQYF. In DNA form, the CDR3 reads TGCGCCAGCAGCCAAGTTGCGGGAGCCCCCTACGAGCAGTACTTC.

The chain employs TRBV3-1 and TRBJ2-1, with 8 bases that match TRBD2. The CDR3 consists of 16 residues. The junction had 14 bases not matched to a gene; V was cut back by 4 bases and J by 9 bases. Germline V gene lookup returns CDR1 LGHDT and CDR2 YNNKEL (reference sequence). CDR3 sequence (DNA): TGTGCCAGCAGCCCCAAAATCGGGGGACTAGGCGGTGAGCAGTTCTTC. It yields the protein CASSPKIGGLGGEQFF.

The chain links TRBV24-1 to TRBJ2-1, with TRBD1 as a possible D gene (8 bases). V shed 9 bases and J shed 7 bases, with 18 bases lying between them. Germline V gene data show CDR1 as KGHDR and CDR2 as SFDVKD. The CDR3 is 14 residues long. The CDR3 spells CATQNTGGGNEQFF. CDR3 nucleotide sequence: TGTGCCACCCAAAATACAGGGGGGGGTAATGAGCAGTTCTTC.

This clonotype was observed a single time. This chain connects TRBV9 to TRBJ2-5; no clear D. V was pared by 4 bases and J by 5 bases, with 9 bases between. Germline CDR1 SGDLS, CDR2 YYNGEE. The CDR3 covers 12 residues. The CDR3 region has the DNA TGTGCCAGCAGCACTTCCGCGGAGACCCAGTACTTC. Translating gives CASSTSAETQYF.

V and J are TRBV6-5 and TRBJ2-7, with TRBD2 identical over 11 bases. The germline CDR1 and CDR2 sequences are MNHEY and SVGAGI. The CDR3 runs 14 residues. V shed 6 bases and J 7 bases; nucleotides not matched to a gene: 8. The CDR3 DNA sequence: TGTGCCAGCAGCCAACTAGCGGGAGCGGGAGAGCAGTACTTC. Protein product: CASSQLAGAGEQYF.

The chain joins TRBV4-1 to TRBJ2-7; TRBD2 might be the D (6 bases). CDR3 length: 13 amino acids. Deletions cut 0 bases from V and 8 bases from J, with 11 bases between. The V gene's germline CDR1 is MGHRA and CDR2 YSYEKL. As DNA, the CDR3 is TGCGCCAGCAGCCAAGATAGGACTACGCAGCAGTACTTC. Protein sequence: CASSQDRTTQQYF.

The rearrangement joins TRBV20-1 to TRBJ2-5; TRBD2 aligns across 10 bases. Trimming took 2 bases from V and 5 from J; bases not matched to a gene: 8. There are 15 residues in the CDR3. Germline values: CDR1 DFQATT, CDR2 SNEGSKA (reference sequence). CDR3 region: CSARKEGSGRETQYF. The CDR3 DNA reads TGCAGTGCTAGAAAAGAGGGTAGCGGGAGGGAGACCCAGTACTTC.

This clonotype showed up just a few times. The chain recombines TRBV30 with TRBJ2-7, with 8 positions matching TRBD2. The J segment lost 4 bases and the V segment lost 5 bases, leaving 7 bases of the junction unmatched. Germline CDR1 reads GTSNPN; CDR2 reads SVGIG (reference sequence). CDR3 length: 13 amino acids. CDR3 residues: CAWSSGSVYEQYF. As DNA, the CDR3 is TGTGCCTGGTCAAGCGGGAGCGTTTACGAGCAGTACTTC.